This TCR beta chain was captured by sequencing in a study of response to subunit inactivated influenza vaccine. About this clonotype itself: At one boundary the junction diverges from the germline segment, which might be a read error.

From the RT-PCR reads, TCRdb called clonotypes with MiXCR, one entry per CDR3 protein. The top ten hold 1.5% to 2% of the sample, which has some 500,000 distinct CDR3 sequences, roughly 27% seen once. This CDR3 has 13 residues. Germline V gives CDR1 MGHDK, CDR2 SYGVNS. Sequenced here: CD4+ T cells sorted from PBMCs, sampled more than 4 days after vaccination. The chain recombines TRBV25-1 with TRBJ2-7; possible D gene TRBD1, 5 bases. The TCR originated in a man aged 45-65 years who received an inactivated influenza vaccine. Here the CDR3 reads CAGSGASSYEQYF. CDR3 bases: TGTGCCGGCAGTGGGGCAAGCTCCTACGAGCAGTACTTC.